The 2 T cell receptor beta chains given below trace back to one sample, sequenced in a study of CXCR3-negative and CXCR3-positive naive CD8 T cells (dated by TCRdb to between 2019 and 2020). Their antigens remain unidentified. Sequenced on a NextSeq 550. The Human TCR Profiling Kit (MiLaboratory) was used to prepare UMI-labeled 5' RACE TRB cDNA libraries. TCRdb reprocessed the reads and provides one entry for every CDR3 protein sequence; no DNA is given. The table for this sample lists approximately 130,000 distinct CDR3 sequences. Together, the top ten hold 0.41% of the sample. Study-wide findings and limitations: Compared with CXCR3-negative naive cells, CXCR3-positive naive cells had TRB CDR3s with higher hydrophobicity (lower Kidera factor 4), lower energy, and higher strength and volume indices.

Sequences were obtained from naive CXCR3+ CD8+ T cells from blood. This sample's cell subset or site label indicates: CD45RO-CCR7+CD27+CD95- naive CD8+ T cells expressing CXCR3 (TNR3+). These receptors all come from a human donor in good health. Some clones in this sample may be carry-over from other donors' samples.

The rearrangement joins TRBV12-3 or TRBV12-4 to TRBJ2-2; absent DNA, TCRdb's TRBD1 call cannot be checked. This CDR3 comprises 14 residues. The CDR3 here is CASRGGSYTGELFF.

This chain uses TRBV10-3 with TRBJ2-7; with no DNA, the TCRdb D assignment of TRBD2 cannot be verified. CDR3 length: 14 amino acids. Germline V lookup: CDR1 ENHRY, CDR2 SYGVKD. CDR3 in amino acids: CAILPREETYEQYF.